This T cell receptor (beta chain) was found in a study of tumour-infiltrating T cells in Burkitt lymphoma. As for the study in general: Patients covered every epidemiological subtype of Burkitt lymphoma. Overall and progression-free survival were predicted by productive clonality.

The length of the CDR3 is 13 residues. Trimming shortened V by 4 bases and J by 1 base, and 10 bases separated the two germline ends. Germline CDR1 SQVTM, CDR2 ANQGSEA. Study-wide results and caveats: Many Burkitt lymphoma patients shared several public clonotypes.

Repertoires were generated with immunoSEQ multiplex PCR, while TCRdb's copy carries only in-frame clones and drops some. The sample has some 2,100 clones, roughly 15% seen once. A few counts support this clone. The antigen is not known. The sample taken for sequencing was tumor tissue from a relapse. The clonotype was recovered from a human donor with relapsed Burkitt lymphoma. The chain has TRBV29-1 and TRBJ1-1; D is unclear. The CDR3 here is CSVGEAANTEAFF. In DNA form, the CDR3 reads TGCAGCGTTGGAGAGGCGGCGAACACTGAAGCTTTCTTT.